This T cell receptor beta chain was found in a study of T cells in localized non-small cell lung cancer. This table comes from immunoSEQ multiplex PCR, and its TCRdb copy is limited to in-frame clones, with some not included. The data hold nearly 25,000 clones, with approximately 86% observed a single time. Study-level results: For the top 100 tumor clones, a median roughly 56 also appeared in adjacent lung. Of the tissues analyzed, uninvolved adjacent lung showed maximal T cell clonality, greater than tumor. Longer survival (overall) was linked to higher T cell density in blood.

This CDR3 has 13 amino acids. Germline assignment: CDR1 SQVTM and CDR2 ANQGSEA. The V gene end was trimmed by 7 bases and the J gene end by 4 bases; junction bases not matched to a gene: 7. Details on this clone: The target antigen is unknown.

The specimen comprised peripheral blood, sampled before any cancer treatment. The chain joins TRBV29-1 to TRBJ1-1, with 9 bases fitting TRBD1. The sequence came from a male donor aged 60 or older with stage II squamous cell lung carcinoma. CDR3 in amino acids: CSAETGGGTEAFF. The DNA of the CDR3 is TGCAGCGCCGAAACAGGGGGCGGCACTGAAGCTTTCTTT.